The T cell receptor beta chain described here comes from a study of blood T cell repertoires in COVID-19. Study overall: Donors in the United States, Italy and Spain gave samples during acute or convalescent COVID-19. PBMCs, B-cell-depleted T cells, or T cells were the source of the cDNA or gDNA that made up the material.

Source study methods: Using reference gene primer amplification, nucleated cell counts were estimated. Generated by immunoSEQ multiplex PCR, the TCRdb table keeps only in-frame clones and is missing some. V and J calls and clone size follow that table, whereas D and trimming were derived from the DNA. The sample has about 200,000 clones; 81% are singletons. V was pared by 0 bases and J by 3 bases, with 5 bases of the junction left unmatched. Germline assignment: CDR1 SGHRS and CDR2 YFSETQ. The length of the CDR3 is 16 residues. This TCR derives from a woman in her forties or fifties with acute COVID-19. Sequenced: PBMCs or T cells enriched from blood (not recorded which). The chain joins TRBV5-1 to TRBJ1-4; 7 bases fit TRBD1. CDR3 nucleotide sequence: TGCGCCAGCAGCTTGGGAGGGGGCTCGTCTAATGAAAAACTGTTTTTT. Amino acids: CASSLGGGSSNEKLFF.